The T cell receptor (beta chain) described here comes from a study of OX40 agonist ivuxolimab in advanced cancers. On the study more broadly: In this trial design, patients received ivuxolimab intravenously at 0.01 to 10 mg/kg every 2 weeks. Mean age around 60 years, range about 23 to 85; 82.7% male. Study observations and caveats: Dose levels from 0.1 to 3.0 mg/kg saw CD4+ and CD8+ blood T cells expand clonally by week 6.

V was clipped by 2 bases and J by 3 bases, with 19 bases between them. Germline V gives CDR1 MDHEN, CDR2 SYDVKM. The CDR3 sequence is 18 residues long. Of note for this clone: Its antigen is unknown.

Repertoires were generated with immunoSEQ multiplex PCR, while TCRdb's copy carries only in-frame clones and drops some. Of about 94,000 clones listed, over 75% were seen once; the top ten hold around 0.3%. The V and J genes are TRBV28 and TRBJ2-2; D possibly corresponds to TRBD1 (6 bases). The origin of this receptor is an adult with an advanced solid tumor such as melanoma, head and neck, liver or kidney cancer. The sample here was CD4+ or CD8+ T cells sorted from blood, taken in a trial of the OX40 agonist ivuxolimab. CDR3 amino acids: CASSLNRALSYDTGELFF. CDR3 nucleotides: TGTGCCAGCAGTTTAAACAGGGCCCTCTCTTATGACACCGGGGAGCTGTTTTTT.